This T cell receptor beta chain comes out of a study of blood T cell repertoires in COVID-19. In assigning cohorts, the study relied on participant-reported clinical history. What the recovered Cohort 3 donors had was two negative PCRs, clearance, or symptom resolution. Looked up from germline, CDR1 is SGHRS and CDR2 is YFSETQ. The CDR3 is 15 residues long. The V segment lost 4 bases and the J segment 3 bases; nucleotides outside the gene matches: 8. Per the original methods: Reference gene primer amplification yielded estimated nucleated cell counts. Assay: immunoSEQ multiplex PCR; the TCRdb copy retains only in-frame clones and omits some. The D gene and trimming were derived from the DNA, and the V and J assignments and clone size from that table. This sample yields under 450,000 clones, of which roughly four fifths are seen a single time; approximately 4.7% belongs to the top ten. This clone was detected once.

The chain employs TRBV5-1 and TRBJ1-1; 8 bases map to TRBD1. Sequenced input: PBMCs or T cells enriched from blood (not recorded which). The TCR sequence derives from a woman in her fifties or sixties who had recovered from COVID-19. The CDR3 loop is CASSAQDRVDTEAFF. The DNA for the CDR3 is TGCGCCAGCAGCGCCCAGGACAGGGTAGACACTGAAGCTTTCTTT.